The 15 T cell receptor beta chains listed next were all sequenced from one sample in a study of blood T cell repertoires in COVID-19. Some clones are missing from TCRdb's copy, which holds only in-frame ones; the method was immunoSEQ multiplex PCR. The repertoire includes almost 200,000 clones, roughly 90% of them detected once, and 6.5% to 9.5% sits in the top ten. Material: PBMCs or T cells enriched from blood (not recorded which). The receptors were sampled from a woman in her late teens or twenties who had recovered from COVID-19.

The rearrangement uses TRBV2 and TRBJ2-7; 12 nucleotides agree with TRBD2. CDR1 is SNHLY and CDR2 is FYNNEI in the germline V gene. Trimming cost V 7 bases and J 7 bases; bases outside gene matches: 11. The CDR3 is 15 amino acids. The CDR3 spells CASNALAGGPGEQYF. The CDR3 DNA is TGTGCCAGCAACGCGCTAGCGGGGGGGCCCGGGGAGCAGTACTTC.

This chain connects TRBV12-3 or TRBV12-4 to TRBJ1-2; 7 nucleotides match TRBD1. Losses at the gene ends were 5 bases for V and 8 bases for J; bases not matched to a gene: 5. The CDR3 runs 12 residues. As DNA, the CDR3 is TGTGCCAGCAGTCAGGGGGTAAGGGGCTACACCTTC. As protein: CASSQGVRGYTF.

V and J are TRBV5-4 and TRBJ2-1; 15 bases match TRBD2. V lost 3 bases, J lost 9 bases, and 1 base stayed unmatched. This CDR3 spans 14 amino acids. Germline V lookup: CDR1 SGHNT, CDR2 YYREEE (reference sequence). This chain's CDR3 is CASSSGLAGGEQFF. DNA for the CDR3: TGTGCCAGCAGCTCGGGACTAGCGGGGGGTGAGCAGTTCTTC.

In this sample, this clone turned up once. This chain uses TRBV7-9 with TRBJ1-1, with D maybe TRBD1 (5 bases). Germline V lookup: CDR1 SEHNR, CDR2 FQNEAQ (reference sequence). The CDR3 is made up of 15 amino acids. Trimming shortened V by 4 bases and J by 0 bases, and 12 bases separated the two germline ends. Here the CDR3 DNA reads TGTGCCAGCAGCTCAGACCGACAGCTGAACACTGAAGCTTTCTTT. Its protein is CASSSDRQLNTEAFF.

This clone has just a few counts. The chain couples TRBV11-2 to TRBJ1-4; 7 bases are shared with TRBD1. The J segment lost 6 bases and the V segment lost 0 bases, leaving 4 bases of the junction unmatched. Germline V lookup: CDR1 SGHAT, CDR2 FQNNGV. The CDR3 consists of 15 residues. The CDR3 region has the DNA TGTGCCAGCAGCTTAGAGAGGGGGCGCGATGAAAAACTGTTTTTT. Translating it yields CASSLERGRDEKLFF.

This clone has a handful of counts. The chain is built from TRBV27 and TRBJ1-5; 10 bases are shared with TRBD1. Trimming at V came to 5 bases and at J to 3 bases, leaving 4 bases not matched to a gene. CDR1 and CDR2 (germline): MNHEY, SMNVEV (reference sequence). The CDR3 extends over 15 amino acids. The CDR3 bases are TGTGCCAGCAGTGCGACAGGGGGCCTCAATCAGCCCCAGCATTTT. This translates into CASSATGGLNQPQHF.

This sequence joins TRBV5-1 and TRBJ2-5; 10 bases map to TRBD1. Germline V gives CDR1 SGHRS, CDR2 YFSETQ. V lost 3 bases, J lost 2 bases, and 7 bases stayed unmatched. The CDR3 totals 16 residues. The DNA of the CDR3 is TGCGCCAGCAGCTGGGACAGGGGAGTTAGGCAAGAGACCCAGTACTTC. Encoded protein: CASSWDRGVRQETQYF.

The gene calls are TRBV7-9 and TRBJ1-1, with 7 bases lining up with TRBD1. CDR3 length: 15 residues. CDR1 is SEHNR and CDR2 is FQNEAQ in the germline V gene (reference sequence). V was clipped by 5 bases and J by 5 bases; unmatched bases: 11. The CDR3 loop reads CASSDDREVGTEAFF. CDR3 coding DNA: TGTGCCAGCAGCGATGACAGGGAGGTAGGAACTGAAGCTTTCTTT. The full variable domain, completed using reference TRBV7-9 and TRBJ1-1, is DTGVSQNPRHKITKRGQNVTFRCDPISEHNRLYWYRQTLGQGPEFLTYFQNEAQLEKSRLLSDRFSAERPKGSFSTLEIQRTEQGDSAMYLCASSDDREVGTEAFFGQGTRLTVV.

The chain recombines TRBV13 with TRBJ2-7; 8 nucleotides match TRBD2. Germline lookup yields CDR1 PRHDT and CDR2 FYEKMQ (reference sequence). Trimming took 5 bases from V and 6 from J; bases not matched to a gene: 12. CDR3 size: 15 residues. The CDR3 protein is CASSRLGTRPGEQYF. CDR3 in DNA: TGTGCCAGCAGCCGCCTCGGGACTAGACCTGGCGAGCAGTACTTC.

The chain couples TRBV29-1 to TRBJ2-7; D may be TRBD1 (6 bases). The CDR3 sequence is 17 residues long. The germline gives CDR1 SQVTM, CDR2 ANQGSEA. V dropped 7 bases and J dropped 0 bases, with 25 bases sitting between them. The CDR3 reads CSAQTGKQGPSSYEQYF. CDR3 DNA: TGCAGCGCTCAAACAGGGAAACAGGGACCGAGCTCCTACGAGCAGTACTTC.

This clone came up once. The gene calls are TRBV3-1 (or the pseudogene TRBV3-2) and TRBJ2-5; the D gene is possibly TRBD1 (6 bases). Trimming removed 1 base at V and 5 bases at J, with 14 bases between. Germline-derived CDR1 and CDR2 are LGHDT and YNNKEL (reference sequence). The CDR3 covers 15 residues. Written as DNA, the CDR3 is TGTGCCAGCAGCCAAGCACACAGGGTGGGGGAGACCCAGTACTTC. Its protein is CASSQAHRVGETQYF.

This chain links TRBV9 with TRBJ1-2; 7 nucleotides line up with TRBD1. The CDR3 covers 14 residues. Germline trimming cut 0 bases from V and 3 bases from J; bases unmatched to any gene: 2. Germline V gene data show CDR1 as SGDLS and CDR2 as YYNGEE. The CDR3 DNA reads TGTGCCAGCAGCGTAGGACAGGGAGACTATGGCTACACCTTC. Translating it yields CASSVGQGDYGYTF.

The chain is built from TRBV30 and TRBJ1-6, with D perhaps TRBD1 (5 bases). Trimming removed 0 bases at V and 3 bases at J, with 9 bases between. Germline V gene data show CDR1 as GTSNPN and CDR2 as SVGIG (reference sequence). The CDR3 extends over 15 amino acids. CDR3 loop: CAWSVATVYNSPLHF. The CDR3, as DNA: TGTGCCTGGAGTGTCGCGACAGTCTATAATTCACCCCTCCACTTT.

The chain recombines TRBV5-4 with TRBJ2-3, with 8 bases fitting TRBD2. V gave up 3 bases and J gave up 4 bases; unmatched junction bases: 4. In germline, CDR1 is SGHNT, CDR2 YYREEE (reference sequence). This CDR3 is 14 amino acids long. The CDR3 protein is CASSSGTSPDTQYF. CDR3 sequence (DNA): TGTGCCAGCAGCTCCGGGACTAGTCCAGATACGCAGTATTTT.

The gene calls are TRBV19 and TRBJ1-4, with 8 bases that match TRBD1. Looked up from germline, CDR1 is LNHDA and CDR2 is SQIVND (reference sequence). The CDR3 spans 14 residues. Trimming took 6 bases from V and 8 from J; bases not matched to a gene: 8. The CDR3 here is CASSSRGRYEKLFF. In DNA, the CDR3 is TGTGCCAGTAGCTCCAGGGGGCGGTACGAAAAACTGTTTTTT.